This T cell receptor (beta chain) was sequenced during a study of technical replicates of blood from a handful of donors. Germline CDR1 and CDR2: DFQATT and SNEGSKA (reference sequence). V was shortened by 8 bases and J by 2 bases, with 9 bases between the two germline ends. The CDR3 length is 11 residues. Assay used: immunoSEQ multiplex PCR; TCRdb lists only in-frame clones, some missing. The repertoire holds around 89,000 clones, with approximately 93% as singletons. This receptor was taken from a human donor in good health. Material: T cells isolated from PBMCs. The rearrangement uses TRBV20-1 and TRBJ1-2; D may be TRBD1 (5 bases). The CDR3 loop reads CSPKGNYGYTF. The CDR3 coding sequence is TGCAGTCCGAAGGGGAACTATGGCTACACCTTC.